The 23 T cell receptor beta chains presented below share a single source sample, sequenced in a study of blood T cell repertoires in COVID-19. TCRdb's copy holds only in-frame clones and misses some; the assay was immunoSEQ multiplex PCR. This sample has around 120,000 clones; about 85% occur once, and the top ten carry 6.5% to 8.5%. The sequencing input was peripheral blood. These receptors originate from a human donor in a cohort sampled during active COVID-19.

V is TRBV19 and J is TRBJ1-5; D is perhaps TRBD1 (6 bases). The CDR3 is 16 residues long. Looked up from germline, CDR1 is LNHDA and CDR2 is SQIVND (reference sequence). Trimming removed 5 bases at V and 1 base at J, with 15 bases between. CDR3 coding DNA: TGTGCCAGTAGTTTCACAGGGTTGTACAGCAATCAGCCCCAGCATTTT. It yields the protein CASSFTGLYSNQPQHF.

The J gene is TRBJ1-4, the V gene TRBV5-1; no reliable D call. The V end was cut by 0 bases, the J end by 6 bases, with 9 bases between. This CDR3 has 14 amino acids. From germline, CDR1 is SGHRS and CDR2 YFSETQ. The CDR3 loop is CASSLDGRDEKLFF. Here the CDR3 DNA reads TGCGCCAGCAGCTTGGACGGGAGGGATGAAAAACTGTTTTTT.

The gene calls are TRBV7-9 and TRBJ2-3; 7 bases map to TRBD2. The CDR3 totals 14 residues. V gave up 5 bases and J gave up 4 bases; unmatched junction bases: 6. CDR1 is SEHNR and CDR2 is FQNEAQ in the germline V gene (reference sequence). The CDR3 DNA is TGTGCCAGCAGCCCATACGGGGGGTCAGATACGCAGTATTTT. This gives the protein CASSPYGGSDTQYF.

The rearrangement uses TRBV10-1 and TRBJ2-2; TRBD2 is a possible D gene (6 bases). Germline V CDR1 and CDR2: WNHNN, SYGVQD (reference sequence). The CDR3 extends over 16 amino acids. V lost 5 bases and J 0 bases, leaving 13 bases between the germline ends. The CDR3: CASSRSLASNTGELFF. For the CDR3, the DNA is TGCGCCAGCAGTAGAAGTCTAGCGTCGAACACCGGGGAGCTGTTTTTT.

The genes are TRBV5-1 and TRBJ2-6; 7 bases line up with TRBD1. Losses at the gene ends were 4 bases for V and 0 bases for J; bases not matched to a gene: 7. Germline CDR1 reads SGHRS; CDR2 reads YFSETQ. This CDR3 comprises 17 residues. The CDR3 region has the DNA TGCGCCAGCAGCCTTGACAGGGTTAACTCTGGGGCCAACGTCCTGACTTTC. It specifies CASSLDRVNSGANVLTF.

The DNA for the CDR3 is TGTGCCAGTATGGGGGCGGGGGGACCGGCCCAGCATTTT. Translated, it gives CASMGAGGPAQHF. The chain is built from TRBV19 and TRBJ1-5; D perhaps matches TRBD1 (6 bases). The CDR3 sequence is 13 residues long. Germline V gene lookup returns CDR1 LNHDA and CDR2 SQIVND (reference sequence). The germline V and J ends were trimmed by 7 bases and 11 bases, with 18 bases remaining between them.

Here the CDR3 reads CASSPRGTFQYF. The CDR3 DNA follows: TGTGCCAGCAGCCCCCGGGGGACTTTTCAGTACTTC. The chain combines TRBV11-3 with TRBJ2-7; D might be TRBD2 (6 bases). In germline, CDR1 is SGHNT, CDR2 YENEEA. Trimming cost V 5 bases and J 10 bases, with 15 bases left between them. The CDR3 covers 12 residues.

The rearrangement uses TRBV19 and TRBJ2-7; D may be TRBD1 (6 bases). The CDR3 consists of 13 residues. Between the trimmed V and J ends, which lost 6 bases and 2 bases, there was a span of 11 bases. The germline CDR1 and CDR2 sequences are LNHDA and SQIVND (reference sequence). The CDR3: CASSLWDTYEQYF. CDR3 sequence (DNA): TGTGCCAGTAGCTTGTGGGACACCTACGAGCAGTACTTC.

On this clone itself: The same CDR3 is also encoded by other DNA sequences in this sample. The rearrangement joins TRBV19 to TRBJ1-5, with 7 bases matching TRBD1. The CDR3 covers 15 residues. The V gene end was trimmed by 4 bases and the J gene end by 0 bases; junction bases not matched to a gene: 3. Germline V gene lookup returns CDR1 LNHDA and CDR2 SQIVND (reference sequence). CDR3 sequence reads: CASSKDRASNQPQHF. The CDR3 DNA reads TGTGCCAGTAGTAAAGACAGGGCTAGCAATCAGCCCCAGCATTTT.

This clone was detected only a few times. V usage is TRBV29-1 and J usage is TRBJ2-7; possible D gene TRBD1, 8 bases. CDR1 and CDR2 (germline): SQVTM, ANQGSEA. The CDR3 is 15 amino acids. Trimming removed 4 bases from V and 1 base from J, with 17 bases in between. CDR3 residues: CSVGQYRGGSYEQYF. CDR3 coding DNA: TGCAGCGTTGGACAATACAGGGGGGGTTCCTACGAGCAGTACTTC.

This clone was seen only once. The rearrangement uses TRBV5-1 and TRBJ1-2, with 11 bases fitting TRBD1. This CDR3 is built from 15 residues. Germline CDR1 reads SGHRS; CDR2 reads YFSETQ. After removal of 4 bases from V and 5 bases from J, the junction contained 7 bases not matched to a gene. CDR3 amino acids: CASSGEDRGLYGYTF. The CDR3 nucleotides read TGCGCCAGCAGCGGGGAGGACAGGGGGCTTTATGGCTACACCTTC.

In its sample, this clone was seen once. The chain joins TRBV9 to TRBJ1-1; D unclear. Trimming took 1 base from V and 7 from J, leaving 14 bases between them. The length of the CDR3 is 14 residues. CDR1 SGDLS and CDR2 YYNGEE come from the germline V gene. CDR3 protein: CASSVSPTEIEAFF. In DNA, the CDR3 is TGTGCCAGCAGCGTATCCCCAACAGAAATTGAAGCTTTCTTT.

In its sample, this clone was seen once. This chain links TRBV7-9 with TRBJ2-2, with D unresolved. The CDR3 is made up of 14 amino acids. The V and J ends lost 5 bases and 0 bases respectively, with 7 bases between them. Germline CDR1 and CDR2: SEHNR and FQNEAQ (reference sequence). The CDR3 region has the DNA TGTGCCAGCAGCAGCGTGGCGAACACCGGGGAGCTGTTTTTT. This sequence encodes CASSSVANTGELFF.

The V gene is TRBV10-1, the J gene TRBJ1-3; 8 nucleotides line up with TRBD1. The length of the CDR3 is 14 residues. The germline gives CDR1 WNHNN, CDR2 SYGVQD (reference sequence). V was pared by 5 bases and J by 0 bases, with 0 bases of the junction left unmatched. The CDR3 bases are TGCGCCAGCAGTACAGGGGGCTCTGGAAACACCATATATTTT. Its protein product is CASSTGGSGNTIYF.

In this sample, this clone turned up a few times. This chain uses TRBV24-1 with TRBJ2-7, with 8 bases matching TRBD1. Germline loops: CDR1 KGHDR, CDR2 SFDVKD. Germline trimming cut 4 bases from V and 0 bases from J; bases unmatched to any gene: 1. The length of the CDR3 is 14 residues. The CDR3 DNA is TGTGCCACCAGTGAGGGACAGGCCTCCTACGAGCAGTACTTC. Protein: CATSEGQASYEQYF.

V and J are TRBV29-1 and TRBJ1-1, with 8 nucleotides matching TRBD1. The CDR3 totals 13 residues. In germline, CDR1 is SQVTM, CDR2 ANQGSEA. The trim removed 5 bases at V and 3 bases at J, leaving 5 bases unmatched. In DNA, the CDR3 is TGCAGCGTTCCCTACAGGGGGGACACTGAAGCTTTCTTT. Amino acid sequence: CSVPYRGDTEAFF.

The chain carries TRBV18 and TRBJ1-4; D unclear. Germline values: CDR1 KGHSH, CDR2 LQKENI. This CDR3 has 14 residues. V was shortened by 5 bases and J by 5 bases, with 12 bases between the two germline ends. The CDR3, as DNA: TGTGCCAGCTCATATTCAGGCCAGAATGAAAAACTGTTTTTT. It encodes CASSYSGQNEKLFF.

The chain employs TRBV19 and TRBJ1-1, with a tentative D call TRBD1 (5 bases). The CDR3 runs 16 residues. V dropped 0 bases and J dropped 0 bases, with 11 bases sitting between them. Germline V gene sequence: CDR1 LNHDA, CDR2 SQIVND (reference sequence). The CDR3 region has the DNA TGTGCCAGTAGTATAGATCCCGGGACTGTGAACACTGAAGCTTTCTTT. Its translation is CASSIDPGTVNTEAFF.

The V and J genes are TRBV6-6 and TRBJ1-4; 9 nucleotides align to TRBD1. Germline CDR1 MNHNY, CDR2 SVGAGI (reference sequence). This CDR3 contains 13 residues. The V gene end was trimmed by 6 bases and the J gene end by 7 bases; junction bases not matched to a gene: 3. This CDR3 reads CASRQGAGEKLFF. The DNA for the CDR3 is TGTGCCAGCAGACAGGGGGCGGGTGAAAAACTGTTTTTT.

The chain has TRBV27 and TRBJ1-5, with D unclear. The CDR3 covers 13 residues. Trimming removed 3 bases from V and 5 bases from J, with 8 bases in between. Germline CDR1 is MNHEY and CDR2 is SMNVEV (reference sequence). CDR3 bases: TGTGCCAGCAGTTTTTCACCGGATCAGCCCCAGCATTTT. It specifies CASSFSPDQPQHF.

The chain is built from TRBV11-3 and TRBJ1-2; no clear D gene. V was shortened by 5 bases and J by 1 base, with 11 bases between the two germline ends. CDR1 and CDR2 (germline): SGHNT, YENEEA. The CDR3 length is 14 residues. The CDR3 DNA reads as TGTGCCAGCAGCCTTGGGCCGGTTAACTATGGCTACACCTTC. Protein product: CASSLGPVNYGYTF.

V usage is TRBV5-6 and J usage is TRBJ1-2; D gene ambiguous. Germline CDR1 reads SGHDT; CDR2 reads YYEEEE. The CDR3 sequence is 16 residues long. V gave up 4 bases and J gave up 0 bases, with 16 bases separating them. CDR3 protein: CASSARGPSSNYGYTF. Written as DNA, the CDR3 is TGTGCCAGCAGCGCCCGAGGGCCGTCATCTAACTATGGCTACACCTTC.

The J gene is TRBJ2-7, the V gene TRBV11-3; 12 bases align to TRBD2. V lost 1 base and J lost 4; bases outside the gene matches: 5. CDR1 and CDR2 from the germline V gene are SGHNT and YENEEA. The CDR3 consists of 16 residues. The CDR3: CASSLAGTSGSYEQYF. The CDR3 DNA is TGTGCCAGCAGCTTAGCCGGGACTAGCGGGTCTTACGAGCAGTACTTC.